Sequencing of this TCR beta chain was carried out in a study of CD8 T cells in Susac syndrome. V gave up 7 bases and J gave up 1 base, with 10 bases separating them. CDR3 length equals 12 residues. Germline V gene sequence: CDR1 GTSNPN, CDR2 SVGIG (reference sequence). Roughly 0.45 to 1 ug RNA was reverse transcribed with random hexamers. TCRdb recomputed calls from the immunoSEQ multiplex PCR reads with MiXCR, one row per CDR3 protein. The data hold around 190,000 distinct CDR3 sequences, with roughly 95% observed a single time. The V gene is TRBV30, the J gene TRBJ1-1; D gene uncertain. The specimen sequenced was CD4+ T cells from PBMCs. The receptor was derived from a human donor in good health. The CDR3 sequence is CAYRSRNTEAFF. CDR3 sequence (DNA): TGTGCCTACCGTAGTCGGAACACTGAAGCTTTCTTT.